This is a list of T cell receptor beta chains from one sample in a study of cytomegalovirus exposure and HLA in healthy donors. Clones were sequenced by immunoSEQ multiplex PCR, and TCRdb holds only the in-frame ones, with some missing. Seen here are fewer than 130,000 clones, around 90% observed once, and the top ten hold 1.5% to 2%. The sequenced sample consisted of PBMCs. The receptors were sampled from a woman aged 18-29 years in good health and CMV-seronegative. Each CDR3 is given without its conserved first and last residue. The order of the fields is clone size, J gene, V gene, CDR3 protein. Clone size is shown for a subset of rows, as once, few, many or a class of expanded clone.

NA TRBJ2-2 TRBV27 ASSLGLRTLSPGELF
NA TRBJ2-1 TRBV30 AWSRRGSYNEQF
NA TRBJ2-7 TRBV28 ASSFLPQGAGYEQY
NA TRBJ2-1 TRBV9 ASSPRGESSYNEQF
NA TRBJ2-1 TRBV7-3 ASSFAGTVVNEQF
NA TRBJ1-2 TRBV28 ASSFGGGQGPFGYT
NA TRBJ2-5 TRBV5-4 ASSYGGTGEETQY
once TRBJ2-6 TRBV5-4 ASSPLYSGANVLT
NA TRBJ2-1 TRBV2 ASSHGQGASSEQF
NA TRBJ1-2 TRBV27 ASPREDRGRQSYYGYT
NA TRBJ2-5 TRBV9 ASSGDTPQETQY
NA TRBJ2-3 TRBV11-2 ASSQRGYTQY
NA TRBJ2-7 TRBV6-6 ASSTPGLAGVEQY
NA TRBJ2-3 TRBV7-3 ASSLGTGDTDTQY
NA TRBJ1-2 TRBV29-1 SGGGPRNGYT
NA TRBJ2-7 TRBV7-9 ASSLGATEQY
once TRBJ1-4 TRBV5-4 ASSLDRDEKLF
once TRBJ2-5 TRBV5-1 ASSLVGVGSQETQY
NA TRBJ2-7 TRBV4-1 ASSQGARDEQY
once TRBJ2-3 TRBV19 ASSSGLAGALRTDTQY
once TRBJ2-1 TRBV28 AGREAQKNEQF
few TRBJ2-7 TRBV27 ASRRTGQGNYEQY
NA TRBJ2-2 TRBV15 ATSRGDRGPDTGELF
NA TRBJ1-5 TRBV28 ASSLQGLPQH
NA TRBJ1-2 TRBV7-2 ASSLVGTGGAEDGYT
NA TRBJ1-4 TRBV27 ASSSRGRNEKLF
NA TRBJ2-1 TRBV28 ASRQGAQVEQF
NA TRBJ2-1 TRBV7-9 ASSPLGQGRYNEQF
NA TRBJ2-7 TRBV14 ASSQGDRGSEQY
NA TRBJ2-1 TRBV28 ASSSLAGGISEQF
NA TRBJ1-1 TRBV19 ASSPGIFTEAF
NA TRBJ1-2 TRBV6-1 ASIPGLYGYT
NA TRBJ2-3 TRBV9 ASSVGTSGRASTDTQY
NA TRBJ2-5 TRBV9 ASSVVAGGETQY
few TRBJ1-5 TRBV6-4 ASSGDRGQPQH
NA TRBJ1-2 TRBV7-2 ASSSGRDRGRVGYT
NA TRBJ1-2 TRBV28 ASRDRASNYGYT
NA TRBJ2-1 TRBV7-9 ASSATGTGIFNEQF
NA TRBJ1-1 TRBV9 ASSAGSGGARNTEAF
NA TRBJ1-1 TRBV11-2 ASSLLTGYTEAF
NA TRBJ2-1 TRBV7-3 ASSQSRDLHNEQF
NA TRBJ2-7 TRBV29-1 SVETSGKDYEQY
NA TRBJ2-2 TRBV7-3 ASSLSSSLTGELF
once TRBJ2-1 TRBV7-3 ASRRQGAPLNEQF
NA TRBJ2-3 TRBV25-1 ASSTIDTQY
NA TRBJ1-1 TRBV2 ASSPPGQVRTEAF
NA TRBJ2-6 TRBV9 ASSVTGHPSGANVLT
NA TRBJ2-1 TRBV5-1 ASSLLASGRANEQF
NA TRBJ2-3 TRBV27 ASSLSLVAGVRDTQY
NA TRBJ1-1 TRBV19 ASKEIVMRTEAF
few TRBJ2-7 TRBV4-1 ASSQAGTRSIQY
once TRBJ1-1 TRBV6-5 ASRSYTEAF